The following is a TCR beta chain sequence with its context. What antigen it recognizes has not been identified. Qualities for individual bases were not recorded, and no much larger clone is one base off. The cysteine opens and the phenylalanine closes a CDR3 of 14 amino acids. The only DNA kept is the CDR3, 42 bases in frame from the first base. The germline V end is reduced by 8 bases and the J end by 9 bases; junction bases left unmatched: 9. As encoded in the germline V gene, CDR1 is SNHLY while CDR2 is FYNNEI. What this sample's time point label stands for: baseline before first vaccination. The vaccinee samples were drawn from two UK trials, COV001 and COV002, one of which was a single-blind randomized controlled phase 2/3 trial testing AZD1222 (ChAdOx1 nCoV-19) in healthy adults. Trial participant PBMC samples were collected at day 0 and day 28 after the second dose for TCRbeta chain sequencing.

This record belongs to a study of T cell responses to AZD1222 COVID-19 vaccine (dated by TCRdb to the early 2020s). Regarding the study in general: AZD1222 recipients with second doses at about 4 weeks or about 12 weeks were pooled, because spike-specific TCR depth and breadth did not differ between schedules. A total of about 230 trial participants underwent TCR sequencing, of whom 207 received two doses of AZD1222 and roughly 25 received two doses of the MenACWY control vaccine. Trial participants were enrolled by age into 18-55, 56-69 and 70-plus year subgroups, with around 150, 28 and 57 TCR-sequenced participants respectively.

The CDR3 regions of human TCRbeta chains were analyzed by immunosequencing. Regarding the original processing steps: Repertoire TCRs were checked for matches against a reference library of SARS-CoV-2-specific TCRs that had been generated using the MIRA antigen-specificity platform. Breadth was defined as the fraction of unique TCRs that were SARS-CoV-2-associated, and depth was defined as the fraction of total T cells that were SARS-CoV-2-associated. Each spike-specific TCR was assigned to its reactive spike region and to a CD4 or CD8 class using the MIRA data. Log10-transformed breadth and depth values were compared by one-way ANOVA with Sidak's multiple comparisons tests. In TCRdb, the immuneACCESS table is reduced to in-frame sequences with V and J assigned. These tables do not hold every clone; where another copy was compared, an unresolved V gene accounts for under half, and the others remain unexplained. V, J and clone size reflect that table, while D and trimming were determined from the DNA. The sample data list 100,000 or so clones, and approximately 87% of these were observed just once. 15% to 20% of the sample comes from the top ten.

Study-wide findings and limitations: Epitopes outside the regions mutated in the B.1.351 and B.1.1.7 variants were reportedly recognized by nearly half of the unique spike-specific TCRs. Conclusions about previously exposed vaccinees were limited because only six AZD1222 recipients were SARS-CoV-2 seropositive at baseline. CD4 TCRs associated with the vaccine covered the entire spike protein, and the dominant responses were in regions 160-218 and 743-854. Most participants were white British and females outnumbered males, and the authors suggested that clonal diversity may have been underestimated. The 56-69-year group was small, and its depth increase did not reach significance, likely because of low power. Because no day 14 peak-response samples were available, the repertoires could be characterized only after the peak T cell response. Spike-specific TCR breadth and depth rose significantly after two AZD1222 doses compared with day 0 and with MenACWY recipients.

The chain joins TRBV2 to TRBJ2-1, with TRBD2 identical over 11 junction bases. The clonotype comes from an adult in good health. The sequencing here drew on peripheral blood, taken on day 0 of AZD1222 vaccination. CDR3 protein: CASYEASGRTEQFF. Here is the DNA: TGTGCCAGCTATGAGGCTAGCGGGAGGACTGAGCAGTTCTTC.